The clone carrying this T cell receptor beta chain turned up a few times. Its matching antigen is unknown. Germline assignment: CDR1 DFQATT and CDR2 SNEGSKA (reference sequence). Deletions cut 5 bases from V and 4 bases from J, with 16 bases between. This CDR3 is built from 14 residues. The data were obtained in a study of blood T cells in healthy people across ages. Next came a second PCR, run for about 6 to 12 cycles, which used a sample-barcoded 5' primer along with a J-beta primer mix. One entry per CDR3 protein, called by TCRdb with MiXCR from the 5' RACE reads. Of 1.2 million to 1.5 million distinct CDR3 sequences listed, approximately 59% are singletons. Study-level results: There was no known CMV status for donors, so expanded clonotype changes were possibly confounded.

Isolation yielded PBMCs, at least 7 million per sample, in every case. The extraction recovered at least 5.5 micrograms of total RNA per sample. The receptor's source is a man between 18 and 29 years old in good health. This chain connects TRBV20-1 to TRBJ2-3, with D unresolved. The sequencing sample was made of blood. The CDR3 DNA reads as TGCAGTGCTTCCTCCGGTCTGACCGCAGATACGCAGTATTTT. This codes for CSASSGLTADTQYF.